This paragraph covers one T cell receptor (beta chain) sequence. Per the authors' pipeline: Estimation of nucleated cell counts relied on the amplification of reference gene primers. Data came from immunoSEQ multiplex PCR; TCRdb stores just in-frame clones and leaves some out. V and J calls and clone size are given by that table; D and trimming were obtained from the DNA. The profile shows some 670,000 clones, 70% to 90% of them singletons. This sample is part of a study of blood T cell repertoires in COVID-19. Study context: Sites in the United States, Italy and Spain provided acute and convalescent COVID-19 samples. Sample material is recorded as cDNA or gDNA derived from T cells, B-cell-depleted T cells, or PBMCs.

The receptor was isolated from a woman younger than 35 with acute or convalescent COVID-19. The sample taken for sequencing was peripheral blood.

The CDR3 region has the DNA TGTGCCAGCGGGGGGACAGCGGTATACAATGAGCAGTTCTTC. The encoded protein is CASGGTAVYNEQFF. The chain combines TRBV2 with TRBJ2-1, with D maybe TRBD1 (7 bases). The germline V gene has CDR1 SNHLY and CDR2 FYNNEI. The CDR3 totals 14 residues. V was shortened by 8 bases and J by 4 bases, with 15 bases between the two germline ends.